Listed here is a single T cell receptor beta chain. What it recognizes is unknown. Sequencing in the ViraFEST assay came after antigen-specific CD4+ T cells had been expanded with viral peptide pools, which were used to stimulate PBMC. Culture lasted around eleven days before CD4+ T cell isolation. PCR-confirmed SARS-CoV-2 infection occurred in the person between March and December 2020. Everyone in the study got two shots of either the BNT162b2 or mRNA-1273 vaccine. Profiling relied on immunoSEQ multiplex PCR, and the TCRdb table lists in-frame clones only, not all of them. Of 15,000 or so clones listed, around 78% are singletons. This entry belongs to a study of vaccination effects on CD4 cells after COVID-19. Study conclusions and caveats: New vaccine-induced clones dominated convalescents' post-vaccine spike-reactive clones.

The input for sequencing was CD4+ T cells from PBMCs cultured with HCoV-NL63 spike peptides, taken after COVID-19 vaccination. This clonotype was obtained from a human donor who had a prior SARS-CoV-2 infection.

CDR3 amino acids: CASSLSRYRGNEKLFF. The CDR3 nucleotides read TGTGCCAGCAGCCTATCTCGCTACAGGGGTAATGAAAAACTGTTTTTT. This rearrangement joins TRBV3-1 (or the pseudogene TRBV3-2) to TRBJ1-4; TRBD1 agrees at 7 bases. V dropped 4 bases and J dropped 4; count of bases not matched to a gene: 9. CDR3 length: 16 amino acids. Germline CDR1 LGHDT, CDR2 YNNKEL (reference sequence).